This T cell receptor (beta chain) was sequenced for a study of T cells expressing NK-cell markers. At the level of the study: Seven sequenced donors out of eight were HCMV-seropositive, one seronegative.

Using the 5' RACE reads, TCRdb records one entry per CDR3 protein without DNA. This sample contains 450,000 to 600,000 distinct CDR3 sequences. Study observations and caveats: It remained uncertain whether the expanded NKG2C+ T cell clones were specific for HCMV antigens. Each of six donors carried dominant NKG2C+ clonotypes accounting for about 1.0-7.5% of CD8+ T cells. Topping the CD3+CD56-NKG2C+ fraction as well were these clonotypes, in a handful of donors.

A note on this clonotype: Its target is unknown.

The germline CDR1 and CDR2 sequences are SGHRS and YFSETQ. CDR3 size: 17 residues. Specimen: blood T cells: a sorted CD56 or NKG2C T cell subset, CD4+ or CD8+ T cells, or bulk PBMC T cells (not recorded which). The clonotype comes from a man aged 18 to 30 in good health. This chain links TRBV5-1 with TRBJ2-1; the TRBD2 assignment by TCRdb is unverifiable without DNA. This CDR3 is CASNLGTRLAGDGEQFF.